A single sample is the source of the 31 T cell receptor beta chains below, sequenced in a study of CD8 T cells in ankylosing spondylitis. Regarding the study as a whole: There was a TCR beta motif, made of several highly homologous variants, that appeared characteristic of ankylosing spondylitis blood.

TCRdb itself ran the 5' RACE reads through MiXCR, one entry per CDR3 protein. Of about 440,000 distinct CDR3 sequences in the sample, about a sixth were seen once. Their specific antigens are unknown. The sequencing sample was made of blood, either unsorted or a sorted T cell fraction (not recorded which). All receptors come from a male donor with ankylosing spondylitis.

This clonotype was seen a handful of times. The chain combines TRBV12-3 or TRBV12-4 with TRBJ2-4; 12 positions match TRBD2. The CDR3 sequence is 18 residues long. V gave up 6 bases and J gave up 6 bases; unmatched junction bases: 15. This CDR3 reads CASSNTPGLAGTRNIQYF. The CDR3 coding sequence is TGTGCCAGCAGCAACACACCCGGACTAGCGGGGACCCGAAACATTCAGTACTTC.

This clonotype was seen at least ten times. The chain carries TRBV20-1 and TRBJ2-1; unclear D gene. The germline CDR1 and CDR2 sequences are DFQATT and SNEGSKA (reference sequence). V was shortened by 6 bases and J by 3 bases, with 6 bases between the two germline ends. CDR3 length: 11 residues. CDR3 in amino acids: CSAPLYNEQFF. In DNA, the CDR3 is TGCAGTGCGCCCCTCTACAATGAGCAGTTCTTC.

The chain recombines TRBV6-2 or TRBV6-3 with TRBJ2-7, with 10 bases aligning to TRBD2. Per the germline V gene, CDR1 is MNHEY and CDR2 is SVGEGT. The CDR3 covers 15 residues. J gave up 4 bases and V 5 bases, and 8 bases lay outside the gene matches. The CDR3 DNA sequence: TGTGCCAGCAGTACGGATGGTAGCGGGAGGTACGAGCAGTACTTC. Protein product: CASSTDGSGRYEQYF.

This clonotype has just a few counts. The CDR3 is CASSLADGGTYEQYF. In DNA form, the CDR3 reads TGTGCCAGCAGCTTAGCTGACGGGGGAACCTACGAGCAGTACTTC. This chain joins TRBV7-8 and TRBJ2-7; D is possibly TRBD2 (6 bases). Looked up from germline, CDR1 is SGHVS and CDR2 is FQNEAQ. The CDR3 consists of 15 residues. Trimming stripped 0 bases from V and 2 bases from J, with 11 bases between.

This clonotype was counted between two and nine times. The chain is built from TRBV5-1 and TRBJ2-3; 7 bases fit TRBD1. Per germline, CDR1 SGHRS and CDR2 YFSETQ. V shed 4 bases, J shed 1 base, and the junction held 6 bases outside the gene matches. The CDR3 extends over 15 amino acids. CDR3 sequence reads: CASSPQTGRTDTQYF. The CDR3 region has the DNA TGCGCCAGCAGCCCTCAGACAGGGCGCACAGATACGCAGTATTTT.

V usage is TRBV10-3 and J usage is TRBJ1-1; TRBD1 aligns across 9 bases. The CDR3 contains 19 residues. Losses at the gene ends were 0 bases for V and 1 base for J; bases not matched to a gene: 12. Germline-derived CDR1 and CDR2 are ENHRY and SYGVKD. CDR3: CAISESGTGSGYRNTEAFF. The CDR3, as DNA: TGTGCCATCAGTGAGTCCGGGACAGGGAGTGGGTATAGGAACACTGAAGCTTTCTTT.

This clonotype has a handful of counts. The genes are TRBV7-9 and TRBJ2-2; D gene uncertain. Germline CDR1 SEHNR, CDR2 FQNEAQ (reference sequence). The V gene lost 11 bases and the J gene lost 8 bases, with 18 bases spanning the gap. The CDR3 is made up of 13 amino acids. CDR3 sequence (DNA): TGTGCCTCGATCCCCCCCAGTAGAGGGGAGCTGTTTTTT. The encoded protein is CASIPPSRGELFF. Based on the CDR3 plus reference TRBV7-9 and TRBJ2-2, the full variable domain is DTGVSQNPRHKITKRGQNVTFRCDPISEHNRLYWYRQTLGQGPEFLTYFQNEAQLEKSRLLSDRFSAERPKGSFSTLEIQRTEQGDSAMYLCASIPPSRGELFFGEGSRLTVL.

The chain uses TRBV11-2 and TRBJ2-7, with 12 bases aligning to TRBD2. V was pared by 3 bases and J by 3 bases, with 3 bases of the junction left unmatched. The CDR3 spans 15 residues. Germline V gene data show CDR1 as SGHAT and CDR2 as FQNNGV. The CDR3 loop reads CASSFGLAGIYEQYF. The DNA of the CDR3 is TGTGCCAGCAGCTTCGGACTAGCGGGGATCTACGAGCAGTACTTC.

This clonotype was counted between two and nine times. This sequence joins TRBV6-6 and TRBJ1-6; TRBD1 is a possible D gene (5 bases). CDR3 length: 13 amino acids. Deletions cut 6 bases from V and 7 bases from J, with 10 bases between. The germline V gene has CDR1 MNHNY and CDR2 SVGAGI (reference sequence). CDR3 DNA sequence: TGTGCCAGCAGGGGGGGAGTCAATTCACCCCTCCACTTT. This gives the protein CASRGGVNSPLHF.

This clonotype was found many times. The chain employs TRBV5-1 and TRBJ1-2, with a possible D match to TRBD1 (5 bases). V dropped 0 bases and J dropped 3 bases, with 15 bases sitting between them. This CDR3 comprises 16 residues. Germline CDR1 is SGHRS and CDR2 is YFSETQ. CDR3 in DNA: TGCGCCAGCAGCTTGGATCAGTATCCACAGGACTATGGCTACACCTTC. As protein: CASSLDQYPQDYGYTF.

This clonotype was detected only a few times. The chain combines TRBV7-9 with TRBJ1-3; D gene uncertain. Germline V gene sequence: CDR1 SEHNR, CDR2 FQNEAQ (reference sequence). V dropped 5 bases and J dropped 0 bases, with 14 bases sitting between them. The CDR3 extends over 16 amino acids. The CDR3 sequence: CASSVGVGFSGNTIYF. The CDR3 DNA is TGTGCCAGCAGCGTTGGGGTAGGGTTCTCTGGAAACACCATATATTTT.

V usage is TRBV7-9 and J usage is TRBJ2-7, with 8 bases aligning to TRBD2. This CDR3 has 14 amino acids. V shed 7 bases, J shed 3 bases, and the junction held 8 bases outside the gene matches. CDR1 is SEHNR, CDR2 FQNEAQ, per germline (reference sequence). The CDR3 reads CASTPGGGSYEQYF. The CDR3, as DNA: TGTGCCAGCACCCCGGGGGGGGGTAGCTACGAGCAGTACTTC.

This sequence joins TRBV10-3 and TRBJ2-7, with D maybe TRBD2 (5 bases). Germline assignment: CDR1 ENHRY and CDR2 SYGVKD. This CDR3 region has 14 residues. Trimming removed 5 bases from V and 2 bases from J, with 13 bases in between. Written as DNA, the CDR3 is TGTGCCATCAGTTCCCGGACTCTTCCCTACGAGCAGTACTTC. This encodes CAISSRTLPYEQYF.

The chain employs TRBV24-1 and TRBJ1-2; no clear D. Germline CDR1 and CDR2: KGHDR and SFDVKD. There are 14 residues in the CDR3. Trimming pared 3 bases from V and 8 bases from J, leaving 15 bases between. In DNA, the CDR3 is TGTGCCACCAGTGATCCCCCTGACTCACCGGGCTACACCTTC. Its translation: CATSDPPDSPGYTF.

The chain recombines TRBV18 with TRBJ2-5, with 7 bases fitting TRBD1. The CDR3 runs 16 residues. Trimming removed 0 bases from V and 2 bases from J; junction bases left unmatched: 6. The germline gives CDR1 KGHSH, CDR2 LQKENI. The CDR3 DNA sequence: TGTGCCAGCTCACCACCAGGGACAGCTATTCAAGAGACCCAGTACTTC. It yields the protein CASSPPGTAIQETQYF.

This clonotype was detected a few times. The chain recombines TRBV14 with TRBJ1-4; D gene uncertain. CDR3 size: 15 residues. V lost 0 bases to trimming and J lost 11 bases, with 16 bases between them. Germline V gene lookup returns CDR1 SGHDN and CDR2 FVKESK. CDR3 nucleotide sequence: TGTGCCAGCAGCCAAGATCAAACGAGGGAAAGGAAACTGTTTTTT. It translates to CASSQDQTRERKLFF.

CDR3 sequence (DNA): TGCAGTGCCCCCGGGCTAGCGGGGCGTATTGGGGATGAGCAGTTCTTC. Translation: CSAPGLAGRIGDEQFF. The chain joins TRBV20-1 to TRBJ2-1; 9 bases map to TRBD2. The CDR3 is 16 residues long. The V segment lost 6 bases and the J segment 8 bases; nucleotides outside the gene matches: 17. From germline, CDR1 is DFQATT and CDR2 SNEGSKA (reference sequence).

The sample holds a few counts of this clonotype. The J gene is TRBJ2-2, the V gene TRBV5-1, with D perhaps TRBD1 (6 bases). The CDR3 has 16 residues. The germline V and J ends were trimmed by 0 bases and 5 bases, with 14 bases remaining between them. Germline CDR1 SGHRS, CDR2 YFSETQ. CDR3 sequence reads: CASSLEQGRLTGELFF. CDR3 nucleotide sequence: TGCGCCAGCAGCTTGGAACAGGGCCGCTTGACCGGGGAGCTGTTTTTT.

The rearrangement uses TRBV20-1 and TRBJ2-1; 10 bases fit TRBD2. V was pared by 1 base and J by 4 bases, with 4 bases of the junction left unmatched. Germline assignment: CDR1 DFQATT and CDR2 SNEGSKA (reference sequence). The CDR3 runs to 15 residues. CDR3 sequence reads: CSARGSSGGYNEQFF. CDR3 DNA: TGCAGTGCTAGAGGGTCTAGCGGGGGATACAATGAGCAGTTCTTC.

V is TRBV20-1 and J is TRBJ2-5, with D possibly being TRBD1 (6 bases). Germline V gene data show CDR1 as DFQATT and CDR2 as SNEGSKA (reference sequence). This CDR3 has 15 amino acids. Trimming took off 6 bases at V and 1 base at J, with 18 bases between the two ends. CDR3 amino acids: CSAAPPLDSQETQYF. In nucleotides, the CDR3 is TGCAGTGCCGCCCCCCCTCTGGACAGCCAAGAGACCCAGTACTTC.

This clonotype was counted a few times. The rearrangement links TRBV12-3 or TRBV12-4 to TRBJ1-4, with D uncertain. V lost 6 bases and J 4 bases, leaving 6 bases between the germline ends. There are 12 residues in the CDR3. For the CDR3, the DNA is TGTGCCAGCAGCCTCCTTAATGAAAAACTGTTTTTT. Amino acids: CASSLLNEKLFF.

CDR3 coding DNA: TGTGCCAGTAGTATTGCCAAGGGTGGCAATCAGCCCCAGCATTTT. Translation: CASSIAKGGNQPQHF. This chain connects TRBV19 to TRBJ1-5; D is unresolved. The CDR3 consists of 15 residues. The germline V and J ends were trimmed by 3 bases and 2 bases, with 11 bases remaining between them. Per germline, CDR1 LNHDA and CDR2 SQIVND (reference sequence).

This clonotype has only a few counts. The chain employs TRBV15 and TRBJ1-1, with TRBD1 as a possible D gene (5 bases). Germline V gives CDR1 LNHNV, CDR2 YYDKDF (reference sequence). V was cut by 0 bases and J by 3 bases, with 11 bases left in between. This CDR3 region has 15 residues. The CDR3 is CATSRDLGGDTEAFF. The DNA of the CDR3 is TGTGCCACCAGCAGAGATCTTGGAGGGGACACTGAAGCTTTCTTT.

This clonotype was observed at least ten times. The CDR3 protein is CASSQDRGDTQYF. CDR3 DNA sequence: TGTGCCAGCAGCCAAGATCGAGGAGATACGCAGTATTTT. V usage is TRBV3-1 and J usage is TRBJ2-3; D uncertain. Trimming shortened V by 0 bases and J by 5 bases, and 6 bases separated the two germline ends. CDR1 is LGHDT, CDR2 YNNKEL, per germline (reference sequence). This CDR3 region has 13 residues.

This clonotype has a handful of counts. The V call is TRBV6-1, the J call TRBJ2-3; D is unresolved. The CDR3 has 12 residues. Trimming removed 3 bases at V and 4 bases at J, with 5 bases between. The germline gives CDR1 MNHNS, CDR2 SASEGT. CDR3 region: CASSDWADTQYF. The CDR3, as DNA: TGTGCCAGCAGTGATTGGGCAGATACGCAGTATTTT.

The chain carries TRBV20-1 and TRBJ2-5; D is tentatively TRBD1 or TRBD2 (6 bases each). Germline V gene lookup returns CDR1 DFQATT and CDR2 SNEGSKA (reference sequence). V lost 3 bases and J 2 bases, leaving 13 bases between the germline ends. The CDR3 consists of 14 residues. The CDR3 DNA reads as TGCAGTGCTAGGGGGGGACACATACAAGAGACCCAGTACTTC. Encoded protein: CSARGGHIQETQYF.

V usage is TRBV11-2 and J usage is TRBJ2-2; D gene unclear. Germline V CDR1 and CDR2: SGHAT, FQNNGV. V was clipped by 1 base and J by 1 base, with 13 bases between them. CDR3 size: 17 residues. CDR3 in amino acids: CASSLVARSENTGELFF. The CDR3 DNA reads as TGTGCCAGCAGCTTAGTCGCGAGGAGCGAGAACACCGGGGAGCTGTTTTTT. Complete variable domain (other parts from reference TRBV11-2 and TRBJ2-2): EAGVAQSPRYKIIEKRQSVAFWCNPISGHATLYWYQQILGQGPKLLIQFQNNGVVDDSQLPKDRFSAERLKGVDSTLKIQPAKLEDSAVYLCASSLVARSENTGELFFGEGSRLTVL.

This clonotype was seen ten or more times. The CDR3 DNA is TGTGCCAGCAGCTTAGCGGATGAGCAGTTCTTC. Amino acid sequence: CASSLADEQFF. The chain is built from TRBV7-9 and TRBJ2-1, with D unclear. Trimming shortened V by 0 bases and J by 8 bases, and 2 bases separated the two germline ends. This CDR3 is 11 amino acids long. Germline V CDR1 and CDR2: SEHNR, FQNEAQ (reference sequence).

This clonotype appeared many times. The chain is built from TRBV7-8 and TRBJ1-1; D gene unclear. The CDR3 extends over 14 amino acids. The germline V gene has CDR1 SGHVS and CDR2 FQNEAQ. Trimming cost V 1 base and J 2 bases, with 8 bases left between them. The chain's CDR3 is CASSLGGRNTEAFF. The CDR3 nucleotides are TGTGCCAGCAGCTTAGGAGGCAGAAACACTGAAGCTTTCTTT.

The chain is built from TRBV7-6 and TRBJ2-7; 10 positions match TRBD2. Germline V gene sequence: CDR1 SGHVS, CDR2 FNYEAQ. The CDR3 runs 18 residues. V lost 1 base to trimming and J lost 6 bases; unmatched junction nucleotides: 15. The CDR3 nucleotides read TGTGCCAGCAGCTTAGTACCGGGGCTAGCGGGGGCCAGAAGCGAGCAGTACTTC. This encodes CASSLVPGLAGARSEQYF.

V usage is TRBV6-1 and J usage is TRBJ2-1, with TRBD2 matching 9 bases. The CDR3 runs to 14 residues. V shed 7 bases and J 5 bases; nucleotides not matched to a gene: 6. Germline CDR1 and CDR2: MNHNS and SASEGT. CDR3 DNA sequence: TGTGCCAGCATTCGTAGCGGGAGTAACAATGAGCAGTTCTTC. It codes for CASIRSGSNNEQFF.